This T cell receptor (beta chain) was observed in a study of CD8 T cells in Susac syndrome. CDR1 is SGHTA and CDR2 is FQGNSA in the germline V gene. V dropped 5 bases and J dropped 4; count of bases not matched to a gene: 8. The CDR3 extends over 15 amino acids. Sequencing of TCR beta was carried out in blood CD8+ and CD4+ T cells. TEMRA cells were FACS-enriched, while CD8+ and CD4+ T cells were negatively isolated. General study points: It was acknowledged by the study that relatively few individuals were included in its TCR sequencing and HLA analysis.

This clonotype was found once. Its antigen is not known. The RNA, about 0.45 to 1 ug, was put through reverse transcription using random hexamers. TCR beta CDR3 was amplified by immunoSEQ covering 54 Vbeta and 13 Jbeta. One entry per CDR3 protein, called by TCRdb with MiXCR from the immunoSEQ multiplex PCR reads. The data contain 150,000 to 200,000 distinct CDR3 sequences, 85% to 95% of them seen just once; the ten biggest clones take up roughly 0.1%. The chain joins TRBV7-2 to TRBJ2-3; 8 positions match TRBD2. The sample was CD4+ T cells from PBMCs. The clonotype was recovered from a human donor with multiple sclerosis. This chain's CDR3 is CASSLMGAGADTQYF. For the CDR3, the DNA is TGTGCCAGCAGCCTCATGGGAGCGGGAGCAGATACGCAGTATTTT. Using reference TRBV7-2 and TRBJ2-3 for the parts outside the CDR3, the full variable domain is GAGVSQSPSNKVTEKGKDVELRCDPISGHTALYWYRQSLGQGLEFLIYFQGNSAPDKSGLPSDRFSAERTGGSVSTLTIQRTQQEDSAVYLCASSLMGAGADTQYFGPGTRLTVL.